These T cell receptor beta chains were read from a single sample in a study of cytomegalovirus exposure and HLA in healthy donors. Profiled with immunoSEQ multiplex PCR; TCRdb holds only in-frame clones, not every one. The table has around 150,000 clones, about 72% seen once. Source material: PBMCs. The receptor set was obtained from a man aged 60 to 69 in good health and CMV-seronegative. Each CDR3 is given with its conserved first and last residue. A D gene is named only where the DNA matches it firmly. Clone size is stated in some rows and not others, as once, few, many or a class when expanded.

NA	TRBV10-2	NA	TRBJ1-5	CASSINQPQHF	TGCGCCAGTTCCATCAATCAGCCCCAGCATTTT
NA	TRBV28	NA	TRBJ1-4	CASSQMGSTTNEKLFF	TGTGCCAGCAGCCAAATGGGGAGTACAACTAATGAAAAACTGTTTTTT
NA	TRBV7-6	NA	TRBJ2-2	CASSLALGGTGELFF	TGTGCCAGCAGCTTAGCGCTCGGGGGTACCGGGGAGCTGTTTTTT
NA	TRBV5-5	few	TRBJ2-4	CASSLDNGADIQYF	TGTGCCAGCAGCTTGGATAATGGGGCGGACATTCAGTACTTC
TRBD1	TRBV10-3	NA	TRBJ1-2	CAISDGTGGAYTF	TGTGCCATCAGTGATGGGACAGGGGGCGCCTACACCTTC
NA	TRBV30	NA	TRBJ2-6	CAWSAGGVPGANVLTF	TGTGCCTGGAGTGCAGGAGGCGTCCCTGGGGCCAACGTCCTGACTTTC
NA	TRBV15	NA	TRBJ2-7	CATSRGAVSYEQYF	TGTGCCACCAGCAGAGGCGCGGTCTCCTACGAGCAGTACTTC
NA	TRBV11-3	NA	TRBJ2-3	CASSLSWGDASTDTQYF	TGTGCCAGCAGTCTCTCGTGGGGGGACGCGAGCACAGATACGCAGTATTTT
NA	TRBV7-2	NA	TRBJ2-2	CASSLVALSNTGELFF	TGTGCCAGCAGCTTAGTGGCTCTTTCGAACACCGGGGAGCTGTTTTTT
TRBD1	TRBV4-3	NA	TRBJ2-2	CASSQDAGTGVDTGELFF	TGCGCCAGCAGCCAAGACGCTGGGACAGGGGTGGACACCGGGGAGCTGTTTTTT
TRBD1	TRBV6-5	NA	TRBJ2-7	CASSSGTGTYEQYF	TGTGCCAGCAGTTCAGGGACAGGGACCTACGAGCAGTACTTC
NA	TRBV6-1	NA	TRBJ1-2	CASSDQTGNTF	TGTGCCAGCAGTGACCAAACAGGAAACACCTTC
NA	TRBV10-1	NA	TRBJ1-1	CASSRPGTPNTEAFF	TGCGCCAGCAGTCGGCCTGGGACACCGAACACTGAAGCTTTCTTT
TRBD1	TRBV5-1	NA	TRBJ1-5	CASSLGQGAHQPQHF	TGCGCCAGCAGCTTGGGACAGGGGGCCCATCAGCCCCAGCATTTT
NA	TRBV9	NA	TRBJ2-3	CASSVGVGSTDTQYF	TGTGCCAGCAGCGTCGGAGTCGGAAGCACAGATACGCAGTATTTT
NA	TRBV10-1	few	TRBJ2-2	CASSLAGELFF	TGCGCCAGCTCCCTAGCCGGGGAGCTGTTTTTT
NA	TRBV9	NA	TRBJ2-3	CASSVGHSTDTQYF	TGTGCCAGCAGCGTAGGGCACAGCACAGATACGCAGTATTTT
NA	TRBV7-6	NA	TRBJ1-5	CASSLRPRGGQPQHF	TGTGCCAGCAGCTTACGACCCAGGGGCGGTCAGCCCCAGCATTTT
TRBD1	TRBV7-2	once	TRBJ1-5	CASSPPGGSNQPQHF	TGTGCCAGCAGCCCACCAGGGGGTAGCAATCAGCCCCAGCATTTT
NA	TRBV6-1	NA	TRBJ2-7	CASLQTGYAYEQYF	TGTGCCAGCCTCCAAACAGGGTACGCCTACGAGCAGTACTTC
TRBD1	TRBV29-1	NA	TRBJ1-1	CSAPRQGPDTEAFF	TGCAGCGCTCCGCGACAGGGGCCCGACACTGAAGCTTTCTTT
TRBD1	TRBV28	few	TRBJ2-1	CASSQRTGDGNEQFF	TGTGCCAGCAGCCAGCGGACAGGGGATGGCAATGAGCAGTTCTTC
TRBD1	TRBV29-1	NA	TRBJ1-2	CSVEVGQENYGYTF	TGCAGCGTTGAGGTAGGACAGGAAAACTATGGCTACACCTTC
NA	TRBV6-5	NA	TRBJ1-5	CASRKQGSNQPQHF	TGTGCCAGCAGAAAACAGGGTAGCAATCAGCCCCAGCATTTT
NA	TRBV27	NA	TRBJ2-7	CASSLPYEQYF	TGTGCCAGCAGTCTTCCCTACGAGCAGTACTTC
TRBD1	TRBV19	few	TRBJ1-1	CASSIGIQGANTEAFF	TGTGCCAGTAGTATCGGGATTCAGGGGGCGAACACTGAAGCTTTCTTT
TRBD1	TRBV6-7	once	TRBJ1-3	CASSYLTGLDTIYF	TGTGCCAGCAGTTACTTGACAGGGTTGGACACCATATATTTT
NA	TRBV30	NA	TRBJ2-1	CAWSARNEQFF	TGTGCCTGGAGTGCTCGGAATGAGCAGTTCTTC
NA	TRBV7-9	few	TRBJ2-7	CASSLGRTTSEQYF	TGTGCCAGCAGCTTAGGTAGGACAACTTCCGAGCAGTACTTC
TRBD1	TRBV28	few	TRBJ1-1	CASSLTGDWSEAFF	TGTGCCAGCAGTTTAACAGGGGATTGGTCTGAAGCTTTCTTT
NA	TRBV5-1	NA	TRBJ2-1	CASSLAIGESYNEQFF	TGCGCCAGCAGCTTGGCCATCGGAGAGTCCTACAATGAGCAGTTCTTC
TRBD2	TRBV5-1	NA	TRBJ2-1	CASGTSAHNEQFF	TGCGCCAGCGGGACTAGCGCCCACAATGAGCAGTTCTTC
NA	TRBV25-1	NA	TRBJ1-1	CASSESSNTEAFF	TGTGCCAGCAGTGAATCCAGTAACACTGAAGCTTTCTTT
TRBD1	TRBV5-1	NA	TRBJ1-6	CASRTGFSSYNSPLHF	TGCGCCAGCAGGACAGGGTTTAGCTCCTATAATTCACCCCTCCACTTT
NA	TRBV14	few	TRBJ1-2	CASSQGTDFGYSGYTF	TGTGCCAGCAGCCAAGGGACGGACTTTGGGTACTCTGGCTACACCTTC
NA	TRBV5-4	NA	TRBJ1-2	CASSLAGGDGYTF	TGTGCCAGCAGCTTGGCGGGGGGCGATGGCTACACCTTC
TRBD1	TRBV5-1	NA	TRBJ1-4	CASSLEGAAATNEKLFF	TGCGCCAGCAGCTTGGAGGGGGCGGCAGCAACTAATGAAAAACTGTTTTTT
NA	TRBV6-1	NA	TRBJ2-6	CASSMSGANVLTF	TGTGCCAGCAGTATGAGTGGGGCCAACGTCCTGACTTTC
NA	TRBV28	NA	TRBJ1-1	CASGLGAMNTEAFF	TGTGCCAGCGGCCTGGGGGCCATGAACACTGAAGCTTTCTTT
NA	TRBV18	NA	TRBJ1-2	CASSTTRGLGYTF	TGTGCCAGCTCCACCACTCGTGGGCTTGGCTACACCTTC
TRBD1	TRBV5-1	NA	TRBJ1-2	CASSLTGLSNYGYTF	TGCGCCAGCAGCCTGACAGGGCTGAGCAACTATGGCTACACCTTC
NA	TRBV19	NA	TRBJ1-5	CASSEIGPGTQHF	TGTGCCAGTAGTGAAATCGGGCCAGGGACCCAGCATTTT
TRBD2	TRBV5-6	NA	TRBJ2-7	CASTNRGGGSSYEQYF	TGTGCCAGCACCAATAGAGGCGGGGGATCCTCCTACGAGCAGTACTTC
NA	TRBV29-1	NA	TRBJ2-7	CSVRVNTPYEQYF	TGCAGCGTCAGGGTAAACACCCCCTACGAGCAGTACTTC
TRBD1	TRBV5-4	NA	TRBJ1-6	CASSLFATGLSPLHF	TGTGCCAGCAGCCTTTTCGCGACAGGGTTGTCACCCCTCCACTTT
TRBD2	TRBV15	NA	TRBJ2-7	CATSLSPLAGLGEQYF	TGTGCCACCAGCCTATCCCCACTAGCGGGATTAGGCGAGCAGTACTTC